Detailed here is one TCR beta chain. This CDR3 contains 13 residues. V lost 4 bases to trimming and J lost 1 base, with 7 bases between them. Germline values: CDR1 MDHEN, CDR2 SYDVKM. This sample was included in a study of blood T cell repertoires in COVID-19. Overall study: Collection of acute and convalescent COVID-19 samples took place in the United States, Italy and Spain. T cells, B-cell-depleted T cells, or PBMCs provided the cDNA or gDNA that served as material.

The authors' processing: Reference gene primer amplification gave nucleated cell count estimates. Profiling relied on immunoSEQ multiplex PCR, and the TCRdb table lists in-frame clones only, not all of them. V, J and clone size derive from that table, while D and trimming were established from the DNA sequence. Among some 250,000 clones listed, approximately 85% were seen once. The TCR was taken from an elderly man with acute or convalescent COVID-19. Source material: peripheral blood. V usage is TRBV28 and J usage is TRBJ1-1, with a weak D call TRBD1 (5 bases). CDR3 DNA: TGTGCCAGCAGTTCCGGACAGAACACTGAAGCTTTCTTT. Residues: CASSSGQNTEAFF. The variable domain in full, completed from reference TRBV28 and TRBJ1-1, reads DVKVTQSSRYLVKRTGEKVFLECVQDMDHENMFWYRQDPGLGLRLIYFSYDVKMKEKGDIPEGYSVSREKKERFSLILESASTNQTSMYLCASSSGQNTEAFFGQGTRLTVV.